This TCR beta chain was sequenced during a study of cytomegalovirus exposure and HLA in healthy donors listed by TCRdb under 2017. Regarding the complete study: According to an earlier analysis of around 600 of the donors, about 180 million T cells yielded 120 million or so unique TCR beta sequences and more than 250 Gb of sequence data. Across some 400 genotyped donors of the cohort, an average of roughly 230,000 unique TCR beta nucleotide sequences per donor were sequenced, and approximately 17% of those sequences were non-productive. In the later analysis, no new phenotypic data were used to find candidate immune exposures; instead, reliance was placed on TCR beta sequences and their occurrence across donors. Both class I and class II loci were covered by HLA typing, at four-digit resolution. The study combined high-throughput TCR immunosequencing, statistical association of individual TCRs with disease status, and machine learning to predict cytomegalovirus infection status. All discovery cohort repertoires had been generated using a single sequencing platform. The aim of the study was to test whether cataloging public T cell receptors could identify signatures of past pathogen exposure. Of the approximately 400 genotyped donors, over 70% fell in the genetic ancestry cluster associated with self-reported Caucasian donors. In a later analysis, previously published TCR beta repertoires from 666 donors were re-analyzed and high-resolution HLA genotyping was added so that TCR occurrence patterns could be studied. Typing coverage varied by locus: roughly 629-630 donors for A, B, C, DRB1 and DQB1; approximately 500 for DQA1; around 610 for DPA1; some 470 for DPB1. An earlier analysis of approximately 500 of the donors applied high-throughput TCR beta sequencing to assess whether each TCR beta V gene segment acted as functional or pseudogenic. About five DR-DQ haplotypes were treated as single units for association and clustering because of strong linkage in the cohort. A separate validation cohort of roughly 110 different subjects was used in addition to the 666-subject first cohort. A later genetic analysis took genome-wide SNP genotypes for 398 of the 666 donors and used that subset as a discovery cohort. Donor age, sex, ethnicity and CMV serostatus were collected together with the repertoire data. The study used immunosequencing to profile the T cell repertoires of approximately 650 subjects and linked those repertoires to cytomegalovirus serostatus. An early release covering about 600 HLA-typed donors comprised about 300 gigabases of sequencing data and around 80 million unique TCR sequences. The paper as a whole reports these results and caveats: The classifier was reported to diagnose cytomegalovirus status with high specificity and sensitivity in both the original and validation cohorts. Broadly in line with IMGT annotations, most TCR beta V segments showed up in productive rearrangements about 87% or about 30% of the time in an earlier analysis of about 500 of the donors. In a later analysis, HLA-associated TCR beta chains showed more clonal expansion and lower generation probabilities than non-associated chains that were equally common. In a later analysis, some 18,000 TCR beta sequences were associated with specific HLA alleles at a false discovery rate of 0.05. In this cohort, only TCR beta chains were sequenced, and detectable features were limited by the absence of alpha or paired-chain data. In a later analysis, the rate of TCR association differed among HLA loci, with DRB1 alleles having the most associated TCRs and HLA-C alleles having the fewest. Several of the top co-occurrence clusters appeared to be linked to parvovirus B19, influenza, CMV and Epstein-Barr virus, according to a later analysis. The authors suggested that the approach could potentially be generalized to other disease states and immunological phenotypes. The sequencing pipeline was judged likely to have produced a cluster of highly shared sequence variants as a technical artifact. Around 16 rarely observed V segments, including chromosome 9 orphons, were excluded from the earlier analysis of almost 600 of the donors because counts were too low. In vitro tests confirmed that a few of the cytomegalovirus-associated TCR beta chains recognize cytomegalovirus antigens. The 87-base-pair reads could not distinguish some IMGT-functional V segments, including TRBV6-2 and TRBV6-3, so those segments were excluded. The presence/absence analyses assumed that sequencing depth was roughly uniform across donors, and that assumption may not be true. The study listed 164 TCR beta chains as associated with cytomegalovirus. When HLA alleles, especially DR and DQ, strongly co-occurred, TCR associations were difficult to assign to individual alleles. For the cohort, immune exposure information was limited to CMV serostatus. Because some donors lacked HLA typing at each locus, the association tests relied only on the typed subset. According to a later analysis, most CMV-associated TCR beta chains appeared to be HLA-restricted, and the HLA associations seemed to be driven largely by CMV exposure. In a later genetic analysis, fewer N-insertions in productive TCRs were reported among donors in an Asian-associated ancestry cluster than the approximately 630-donor mean. Most TCR sequences were observed very rarely across donors, whereas some public TCRs were present in many individuals. A further reported finding was that TCR beta sequences accurately predicted the HLA-A and HLA-B alleles for most subjects in the first cohort. V-gene and J-gene trimming of TCR beta chains was associated with a missense DCLRE1C variant in a later genetic analysis, and the association was replicated in an independent cohort. Linkage disequilibrium might explain the correlated functional status among segregating V segments, but an unknown experimental factor could not be ruled out.

Regarding this clone: Its antigen target is currently unknown. Per-base quality was not reported, and no clone a single base away is much larger than it.

Library prep was done by the immunoSEQ multiplex PCR assay. For the multiplex PCR, a mixture combining 60 forward primers for TCR Vbeta segments and 13 reverse primers for TCR Jbeta segments was used. A multiplex PCR assay on genomic DNA amplified the CDR3 region of rearranged TCR beta genes. The amplified TCR beta libraries were sequenced on the Illumina HiSeq System as 87-base-pair reads. The authors processed their data as follows. Across the 670 or so repertoires, a later analysis counted tens of millions of unique TCR beta chains, roughly 11 million of which were shared by at least two donors. Raw reads were error-corrected and collapsed into unique sequences with a nearest-neighbor algorithm that merged closely related sequences to remove PCR and sequencing errors. Alignment of CDR3 sequences to IMGT reference sequences was used to assign V, D and J gene segments. For a sequence to be retained, a match of at least six nucleotides was required to both a V gene segment and a J gene segment. Rearrangements were classified as productive when the CDR3 lacked stop codons and remained in frame with V and J, and all other rearrangements were classified as non-productive. Following IMGT convention, CDR3 was defined as the stretch from the second conserved V-encoded cysteine up to the conserved J-encoded phenylalanine. Sequences without an unambiguous match to a single V gene segment were excluded from the earlier analysis of several hundred of the donors. In an earlier analysis of about 590 of the donors, a V segment was called functional when productive rearrangements were above 56.7%, and segregating when the standard deviation between donors exceeded 5%. A statistical classification framework was developed to diagnose cytomegalovirus status using the catalog of TCR beta chain sequences. In a later analysis, V and J genes were assigned by comparing TCR nucleotide sequences against IMGT/GENE-DB human TR gene sequences. The TCRdist pipeline was used in a later analysis to assign CDR3 sequences and most-parsimonious VDJ recombination scenarios. A later analysis defined each TCR beta chain by its CDR3 amino acid sequence plus V-gene family, and excluded reads lacking a unique V-gene family. A later analysis removed 550 to 650 highly shared, low-generation-probability nucleotide sequences to deal with suspected cross-contamination and a sequencing artifact. For each public chain, a later analysis derived a clonal expansion index from normalized ranks of inferred template counts within each repertoire. Generation probabilities in a later analysis came from a VDJ recombination model fitted to out-of-frame rearrangements, and those results were checked against IGoR. Hypergeometric tests were used in a later analysis to score TCR-TCR, TCR-HLA and TCR-CMV co-occurrence, with a repertoire-size bias correction applied to the TCR pairs. False discovery rates were estimated in a later analysis by permuting HLA or CMV assignments 20 times. In a later analysis, co-occurring TCRs were grouped using DBSCAN, and TCRdist sequence similarity was added for clustering within HLA-allele-positive subsets. Repertoires with fewer than 30,000 or more than 120,000 public chains were left out of co-occurrence clustering, as were five repertoires with anomalous nucleotide sharing. In its TCRdb copy, this immuneACCESS table keeps in-frame sequences only and misses some clones. Where compared with another copy, unresolved V genes explain less than half of these, and the others have no known cause. Clone size and V and J calls were adopted from that table, with D and trimming inferred from the DNA. For this sample there are about 200,000 clones; 70% to 80% appear just once. The ten largest clones add up to over 1.5% of the sample.

CDR1 MNHNS and CDR2 SASEGT were looked up in the germline V gene. From the cysteine through the phenylalanine, the CDR3 covers 15 amino acids. Kept here is only the CDR3 DNA, which spans 45 bases and is read in frame from base 1. V is shortened by 2 bases, J by 4 bases, and the region joining them spans 12 bases. The cohort comprised some 700 healthy bone marrow donors. At the time of sampling, every cohort member was nominally healthy, though immune exposures that went unrecorded were likely present. The donor tested CMV seropositive, placing the donor among the 289 seropositive members of the cohort. Each donor provided a peripheral blood sample, and peripheral blood mononuclear cells were used for TCR beta sequencing. The Qiagen DNeasy Blood Extraction Kit was used to extract genomic DNA from the blood cell samples.

Sequenced material: PBMCs. The chain is encoded by TRBV6-1 joined to TRBJ1-5; a tentative D match to TRBD1 spans 6 bases. The TCR was taken from a girl aged 10-17 years in good health and CMV-seropositive. CDR3 sequence: CASSERGAENQPQHF. In nucleotide form, the sequence is TGTGCCAGCAGTGAACGGGGGGCGGAAAATCAGCCCCAGCATTTT.